This TCR beta chain was observed in a study of shared clonotypes between healthy human individuals. V lost 0 bases to trimming and J lost 7 bases, with 6 bases between them. The V gene's germline CDR1 is SGHTA and CDR2 FQGNSA. The length of the CDR3 is 13 residues. Every unsorted PBMC PCR replicate was loaded with about 300 ng DNA, roughly 32,000 T cell genomes. Measured with immunoSEQ multiplex PCR; TCRdb has only the in-frame clones, and not every one. The top ten hold roughly 13% of the sample, which has fewer than 650,000 clones, 76% seen once. This clonotype originated in a woman aged 40 to 50 in good health. Some clones in this sample may be carry-over from other donors' samples. The J gene is TRBJ2-2, the V gene TRBV7-2; TRBD1 is a possible D gene (5 bases). The specimen was PBMCs. This CDR3 is CASSLAQGGELFF. The DNA for the CDR3 is TGTGCCAGCAGCTTAGCGCAGGGCGGGGAGCTGTTTTTT. Supplemented by reference TRBV7-2 and TRBJ2-2, the full variable domain reads GAGVSQSPSNKVTEKGKDVELRCDPISGHTALYWYRQSLGQGLEFLIYFQGNSAPDKSGLPSDRFSAERTGGSVSTLTIQRTQQEDSAVYLCASSLAQGGELFFGEGSRLTVL.